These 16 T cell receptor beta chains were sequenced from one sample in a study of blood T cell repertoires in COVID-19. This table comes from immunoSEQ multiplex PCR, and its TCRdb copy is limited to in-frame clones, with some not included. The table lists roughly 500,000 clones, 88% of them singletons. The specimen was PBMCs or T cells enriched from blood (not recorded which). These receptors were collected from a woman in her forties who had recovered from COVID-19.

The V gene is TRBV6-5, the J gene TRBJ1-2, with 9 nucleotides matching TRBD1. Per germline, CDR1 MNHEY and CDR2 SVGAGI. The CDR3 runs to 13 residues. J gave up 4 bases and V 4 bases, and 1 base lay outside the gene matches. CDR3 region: CASSSDRGYGYTF. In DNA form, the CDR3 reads TGTGCCAGCAGTTCGGACAGGGGCTATGGCTACACCTTC.

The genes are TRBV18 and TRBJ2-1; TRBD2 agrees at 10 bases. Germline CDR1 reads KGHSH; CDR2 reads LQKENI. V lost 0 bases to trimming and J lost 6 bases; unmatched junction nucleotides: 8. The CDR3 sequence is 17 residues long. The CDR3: CASSPPFLASGSNEQFF. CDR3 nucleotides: TGTGCCAGCTCACCACCGTTTCTGGCTAGCGGGAGCAATGAGCAGTTCTTC.

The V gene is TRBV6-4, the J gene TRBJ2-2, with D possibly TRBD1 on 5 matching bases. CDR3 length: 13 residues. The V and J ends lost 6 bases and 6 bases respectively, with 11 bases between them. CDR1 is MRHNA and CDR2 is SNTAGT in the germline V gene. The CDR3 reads CASSLTTAGELFF. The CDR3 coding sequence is TGTGCCAGCAGCCTCACGACAGCCGGGGAGCTGTTTTTT.

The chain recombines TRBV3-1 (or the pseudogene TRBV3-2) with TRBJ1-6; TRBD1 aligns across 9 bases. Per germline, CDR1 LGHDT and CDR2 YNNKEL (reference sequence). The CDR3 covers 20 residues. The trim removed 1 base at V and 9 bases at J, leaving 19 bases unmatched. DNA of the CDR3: TGTGCCAGCAGCCAAGTCGGGGGGACAGGGATTTTTGCGAGGTCTTCACCCCTCCACTTT. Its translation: CASSQVGGTGIFARSSPLHF.

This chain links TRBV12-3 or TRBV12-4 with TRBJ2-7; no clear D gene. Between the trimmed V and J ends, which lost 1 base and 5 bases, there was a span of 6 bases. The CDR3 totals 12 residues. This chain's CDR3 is CASSLVYDEQYF. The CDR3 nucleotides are TGTGCCAGCAGTTTAGTTTATGACGAGCAGTACTTC.

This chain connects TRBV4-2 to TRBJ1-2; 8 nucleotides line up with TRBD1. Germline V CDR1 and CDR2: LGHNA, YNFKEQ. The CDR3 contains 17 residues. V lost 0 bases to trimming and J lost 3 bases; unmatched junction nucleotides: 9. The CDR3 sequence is CASSQDLQGVRHYGYTF. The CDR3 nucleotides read TGTGCCAGCAGCCAAGACCTACAGGGGGTCCGGCACTATGGCTACACCTTC.

The CDR3 spells CASSVVTGSGTEAFF. The CDR3 DNA is TGTGCCAGCAGCGTAGTGACAGGGTCGGGCACTGAAGCTTTCTTT. V usage is TRBV9 and J usage is TRBJ1-1; 7 positions match TRBD1. V lost 0 bases and J lost 4; bases outside the gene matches: 6. Germline CDR1 is SGDLS and CDR2 is YYNGEE. The CDR3 length is 15 residues.

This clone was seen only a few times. CDR3 sequence: CASSLLGGSYNEQFF. CDR3 bases: TGTGCCAGCAGCCTTCTGGGGGGCTCCTACAATGAGCAGTTCTTC. The chain joins TRBV7-9 to TRBJ2-1, with D perhaps TRBD2 (6 bases). Germline-derived CDR1 and CDR2 are SEHNR and FQNEAQ (reference sequence). Trimming cost V 5 bases and J 0 bases, with 11 bases left between them. This CDR3 contains 15 residues. Combining the CDR3 with reference TRBV7-9 and TRBJ2-1 gives the whole variable domain DTGVSQNPRHKITKRGQNVTFRCDPISEHNRLYWYRQTLGQGPEFLTYFQNEAQLEKSRLLSDRFSAERPKGSFSTLEIQRTEQGDSAMYLCASSLLGGSYNEQFFGPGTRLTVL.

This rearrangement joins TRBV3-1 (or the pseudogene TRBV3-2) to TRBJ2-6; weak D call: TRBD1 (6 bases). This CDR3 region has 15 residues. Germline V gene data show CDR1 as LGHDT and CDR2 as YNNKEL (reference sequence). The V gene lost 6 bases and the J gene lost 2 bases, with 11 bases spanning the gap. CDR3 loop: CASRLKGAGANVLTF. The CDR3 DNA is TGTGCCAGCAGACTTAAGGGGGCTGGGGCCAACGTCCTGACTTTC.

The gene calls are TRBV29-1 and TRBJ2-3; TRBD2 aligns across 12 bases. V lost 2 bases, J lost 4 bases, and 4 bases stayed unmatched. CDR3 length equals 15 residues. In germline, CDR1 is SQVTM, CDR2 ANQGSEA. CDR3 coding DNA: TGCAGCGTTGAATCACTAGCGGGAGGCTCAGATACGCAGTATTTT. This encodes CSVESLAGGSDTQYF.

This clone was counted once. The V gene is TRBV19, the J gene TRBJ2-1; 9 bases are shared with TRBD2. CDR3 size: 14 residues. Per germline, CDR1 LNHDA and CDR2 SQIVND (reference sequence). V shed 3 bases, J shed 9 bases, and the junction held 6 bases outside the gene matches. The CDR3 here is CASSIASGNTEQFF. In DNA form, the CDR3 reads TGTGCCAGTAGTATTGCTAGCGGGAACACTGAGCAGTTCTTC.

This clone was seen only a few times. The CDR3 sequence is CSVPDKSGDQETQYF. CDR3 DNA: TGCAGCGTCCCCGATAAGAGCGGGGACCAAGAGACCCAGTACTTC. V and J are TRBV29-1 and TRBJ2-5; TRBD2 matches at 7 bases. Per the germline V gene, CDR1 is SQVTM and CDR2 is ANQGSEA. This CDR3 spans 15 amino acids. The junction had 10 bases not matched to a gene; V was cut back by 6 bases and J by 0 bases.

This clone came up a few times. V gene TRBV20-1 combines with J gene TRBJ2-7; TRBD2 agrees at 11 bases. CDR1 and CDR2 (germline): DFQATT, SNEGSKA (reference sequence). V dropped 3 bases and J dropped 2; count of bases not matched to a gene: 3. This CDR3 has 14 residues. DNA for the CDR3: TGCAGTGCTAGTGTGACTAGCGGGGCCTACGAGCAGTACTTC. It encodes CSASVTSGAYEQYF.

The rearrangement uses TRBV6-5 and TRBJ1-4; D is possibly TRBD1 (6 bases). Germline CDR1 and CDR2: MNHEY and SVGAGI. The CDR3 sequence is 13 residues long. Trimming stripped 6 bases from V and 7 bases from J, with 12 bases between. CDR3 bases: TGTGCCAGCAGAAAACAGGGAATTGAAAAACTGTTTTTT. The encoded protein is CASRKQGIEKLFF.

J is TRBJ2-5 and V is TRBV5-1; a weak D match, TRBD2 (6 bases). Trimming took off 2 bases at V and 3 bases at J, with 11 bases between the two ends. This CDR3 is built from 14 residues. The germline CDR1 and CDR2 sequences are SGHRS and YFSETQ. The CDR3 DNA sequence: TGCGCCAGCAGCTTTGGCGGGAAGAAAGAGACCCAGTACTTC. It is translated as CASSFGGKKETQYF.

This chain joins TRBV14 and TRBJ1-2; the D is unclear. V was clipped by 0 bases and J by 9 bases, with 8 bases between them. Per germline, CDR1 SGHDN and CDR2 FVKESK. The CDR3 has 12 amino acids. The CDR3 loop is CASSQDRRRYTF. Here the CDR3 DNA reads TGTGCCAGCAGCCAAGATCGGAGACGCTACACCTTC.